This entry describes one T cell receptor beta chain. Antigen specificity is unknown. This entry is derived from a study of shared clonotypes between healthy human individuals. Study summary: The study drew on a couple of women and a few men aged 18 to 49 as donors. Per donor, CD8 memory used one plate, CD8 naive used two, CD4 memory used three and CD4 naive used three.

The germline V gene encodes CDR1 SGDLS and CDR2 YYNGEE. CDR3 length: 12 amino acids. The V end lost 0 bases, the J end lost 7 bases, and 5 bases lay between the germline ends. Findings and caveats of the study: A generally larger estimated richness was seen in naive subsets than in memory subsets. The study found roughly 5% of naive CD4 clonotypes shared across a few donors.

TCRdb's copy holds only in-frame clones and misses some; the assay was immunoSEQ multiplex PCR. The sample consists of around 690,000 clones, about nine tenths of them appearing once. Material for sequencing was memory CD8+ T cells from PBMCs. Subset in this sample: CD45RO+ cells pooled with CCR7-negative TemRA cells. The source is a man aged 18 to 29 in good health. Some clones in this sample may be carry-over from other donors' samples. This chain connects TRBV9 to TRBJ2-1; D not resolved. The CDR3 loop reads CASSVERNEQFF. In nucleotides, the CDR3 is TGTGCCAGCAGCGTAGAGAGGAATGAGCAGTTCTTC.